This record concerns one TCR beta chain sequence. What it binds is unknown. Triplicate roughly 300,000-cell sorts were made of each CD8+ T cell subset. Identification of naive CD8+ T cells rested on CD45RO-CCR7+CD27+CD95- status. This entry comes from a study of CXCR3-negative and CXCR3-positive naive CD8 T cells. Study-wide points: Relative to CXCR3-negative naive cells, CXCR3-positive naive cells had more hydrophobic TRB CDR3s. Naive cells, whether CXCR3-negative or CXCR3-positive, had similar TRBV-TRBJ usage, while memory cells differed.

The CDR3 covers 16 residues. Looked up from germline, CDR1 is SGHVS and CDR2 is FQNEAQ. The TRB cDNA libraries were prepared by 5' RACE with UMI labels. TCRdb derives one entry per CDR3 protein from the 5' RACE reads, leaving out DNA. Its table lists about 92,000 distinct CDR3 sequences. This receptor was taken from a human donor in good health. Some clones in this sample may be carry-over from other donors' samples. The V gene is TRBV7-8, the J gene TRBJ1-2; there is no DNA to check the TCRdb D call of TRBD1. The material sequenced was naive CXCR3+ CD8+ T cells from blood. Described subset: CD45RO-CCR7+CD27+CD95- naive CD8+ T cells expressing CXCR3 (TNR3+). CDR3 amino acids: CASSPWDRGPYYGYTF.